This T cell receptor (beta chain) derives from a study of blood T cell repertoires in COVID-19. The overall study: Samples came from the United States, Italy and Spain, spanning acute and convalescent COVID-19.

Generated by immunoSEQ multiplex PCR, the TCRdb table keeps only in-frame clones and is missing some. In the table there are approximately 300,000 clones, about 89% of which are singletons. V lost 7 bases and J lost 3, with 18 bases in between. The CDR3 spans 15 residues. CDR1 and CDR2 (germline): SGHTA, FQGNSA. The source material was peripheral blood. The chain joins TRBV7-2 to TRBJ2-5; D might be TRBD2 (6 bases). The source of this sequence is a man between 18 and 35 years old who had recovered from COVID-19. The CDR3: CASNRDSRIKETQYF. The CDR3 coding sequence is TGTGCCAGCAATCGGGACTCCAGGATCAAAGAGACCCAGTACTTC. Full variable domain (rest looked up from reference TRBV7-2 and TRBJ2-5): GAGVSQSPSNKVTEKGKDVELRCDPISGHTALYWYRQSLGQGLEFLIYFQGNSAPDKSGLPSDRFSAERTGGSVSTLTIQRTQQEDSAVYLCASNRDSRIKETQYFGPGTRLLVL.